The 7 T cell receptor beta chains below were found in one sample sequenced in a study of blood T cell repertoires in COVID-19 (dated by TCRdb to the early 2020s). The library came from the immunoSEQ multiplex PCR assay. The table was pulled from immuneACCESS by TCRdb, which kept in-frame rearrangements only. Such tables lose some clones; where checked, under half of the loss comes from unresolved V genes, and the rest has no known cause. The sample table lists around 180,000 clones, about nine tenths of them with a count of one. Jointly, the top ten make up less than 25% of the sample. Sequenced sample: peripheral blood. These receptors were collected from a man in his 70s with active or convalescent COVID-19.

This chain connects TRBV7-9 to TRBJ1-4, with D tentatively TRBD1 (6 bases). Germline V gene data show CDR1 as SEHNR and CDR2 as FQNEAQ (reference sequence). CDR3 length: 15 amino acids. V was clipped by 8 bases and J by 8 bases, with 21 bases between them. This chain's CDR3 is CASAPQAGATEKLFF. DNA for the CDR3: TGTGCCAGCGCCCCCCAAGCGGGGGCGACCGAAAAACTGTTTTTT.

About this clone: An end of the junction differs from the germline gene, which may be a read error. CDR3: CASNVPGGVIYEQYF. Here the CDR3 DNA reads TGTGCCAGCAACGTACCCGGGGGGGTTATCTACGAGCAGTACTTC. The rearrangement links TRBV9 to TRBJ2-7; 8 nucleotides line up with TRBD2. Germline V gene sequence: CDR1 SGDLS, CDR2 YYNGEE. This CDR3 spans 15 amino acids.

This clone has more than one count but fewer than ten. The chain employs TRBV18 and TRBJ1-1, with no clear D. V was cut by 6 bases and J by 0 bases, with 17 bases left in between. CDR1 is KGHSH, CDR2 LQKENI, per germline. This CDR3 has 16 residues. CDR3 protein: CASSGQAGLMNTEAFF. Written as DNA, the CDR3 is TGTGCCAGCTCGGGCCAGGCCGGACTTATGAACACTGAAGCTTTCTTT.

This clone has a single count. The chain is built from TRBV6-5 and TRBJ1-5, with a tentative D call TRBD1 (5 bases). Looked up from germline, CDR1 is MNHEY and CDR2 is SVGAGI. The CDR3 loop spans 14 amino acids. V lost 5 bases, J lost 3 bases, and 11 bases lay in between. This chain's CDR3 is CASSMTANNQPQHF. In DNA form, the CDR3 reads TGTGCCAGCAGTATGACAGCTAACAATCAGCCCCAGCATTTT.

The chain combines TRBV6-2 or TRBV6-3 with TRBJ2-3, with a tentative D call TRBD2 (6 bases). Trimming took 2 bases from V and 6 from J, leaving 12 bases between them. Germline V gene sequence: CDR1 MNHEY, CDR2 SVGEGT. This CDR3 is 14 amino acids long. DNA for the CDR3: TGTGCCAGCAGTTACATTGGGAGGCGCGATACGCAGTATTTT. Protein product: CASSYIGRRDTQYF.

CDR3 loop: CAWSGTVQRTF. The CDR3 region has the DNA TGTGCCTGGAGTGGTACAGTGCAGCGGACCTTC. V and J are TRBV30 and TRBJ1-2; D not resolved. V gave up 1 base and J gave up 14 bases, with 14 bases separating them. This CDR3 has 11 residues. CDR1 and CDR2 from the germline V gene are GTSNPN and SVGIG (reference sequence).

The chain combines TRBV9 with TRBJ1-4, with unresolved D. The CDR3 covers 16 residues. Looked up from germline, CDR1 is SGDLS and CDR2 is YYNGEE. Trimming pared 0 bases from V and 0 bases from J, leaving 9 bases between. The CDR3 DNA sequence: TGTGCCAGCAGCGTAGGCCCAGACTCAACTAATGAAAAACTGTTTTTT. Protein product: CASSVGPDSTNEKLFF.